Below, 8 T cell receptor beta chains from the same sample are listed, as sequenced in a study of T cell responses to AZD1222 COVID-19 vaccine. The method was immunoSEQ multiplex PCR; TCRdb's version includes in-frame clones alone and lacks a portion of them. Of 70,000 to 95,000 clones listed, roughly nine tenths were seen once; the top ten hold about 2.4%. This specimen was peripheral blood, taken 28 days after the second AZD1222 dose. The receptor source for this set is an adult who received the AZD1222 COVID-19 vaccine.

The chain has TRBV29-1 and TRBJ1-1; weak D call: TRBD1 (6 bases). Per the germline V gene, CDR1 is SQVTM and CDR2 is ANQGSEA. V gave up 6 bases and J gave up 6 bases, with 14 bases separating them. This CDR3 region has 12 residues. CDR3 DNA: TGCAGCGTCGGAGGGGGGATCCCTGAAGCTTTCTTT. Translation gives CSVGGGIPEAFF.

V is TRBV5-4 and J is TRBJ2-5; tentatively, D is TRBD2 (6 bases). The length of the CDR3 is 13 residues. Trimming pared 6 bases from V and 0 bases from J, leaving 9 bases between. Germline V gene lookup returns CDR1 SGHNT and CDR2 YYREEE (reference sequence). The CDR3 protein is CASTAGYQETQYF. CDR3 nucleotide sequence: TGTGCCAGCACCGCGGGGTACCAAGAGACCCAGTACTTC.

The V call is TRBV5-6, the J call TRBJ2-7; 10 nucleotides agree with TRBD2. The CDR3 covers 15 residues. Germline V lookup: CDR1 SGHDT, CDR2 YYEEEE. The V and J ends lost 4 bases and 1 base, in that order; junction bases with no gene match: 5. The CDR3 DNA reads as TGTGCCAGCAGCAGGACTAGCGGACTTTCCTACGAGCAGTACTTC. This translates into CASSRTSGLSYEQYF.

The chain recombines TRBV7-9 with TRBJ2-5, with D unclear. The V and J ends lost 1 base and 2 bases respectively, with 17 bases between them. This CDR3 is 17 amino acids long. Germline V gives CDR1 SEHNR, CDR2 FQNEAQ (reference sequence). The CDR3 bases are TGTGCCAGCAGCTTAGTCGAGTCTAGGTCTTATCAAGAGACCCAGTACTTC. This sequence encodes CASSLVESRSYQETQYF. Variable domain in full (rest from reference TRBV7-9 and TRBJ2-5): DTGVSQNPRHKITKRGQNVTFRCDPISEHNRLYWYRQTLGQGPEFLTYFQNEAQLEKSRLLSDRFSAERPKGSFSTLEIQRTEQGDSAMYLCASSLVESRSYQETQYFGPGTRLLVL.

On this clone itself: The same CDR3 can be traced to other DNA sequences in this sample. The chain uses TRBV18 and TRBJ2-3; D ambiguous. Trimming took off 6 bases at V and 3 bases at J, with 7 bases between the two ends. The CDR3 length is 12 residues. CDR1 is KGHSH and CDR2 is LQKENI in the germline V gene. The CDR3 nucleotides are TGTGCCAGCTCCCCCTCGACAGATACGCAGTATTTT. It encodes CASSPSTDTQYF.

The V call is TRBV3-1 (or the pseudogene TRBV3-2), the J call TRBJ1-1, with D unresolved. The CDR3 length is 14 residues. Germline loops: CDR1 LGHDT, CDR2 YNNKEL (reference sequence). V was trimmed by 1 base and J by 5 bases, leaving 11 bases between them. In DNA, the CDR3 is TGTGCCAGCAGCCAAGCGGGAGTCGAGACTGAAGCTTTCTTT. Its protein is CASSQAGVETEAFF.

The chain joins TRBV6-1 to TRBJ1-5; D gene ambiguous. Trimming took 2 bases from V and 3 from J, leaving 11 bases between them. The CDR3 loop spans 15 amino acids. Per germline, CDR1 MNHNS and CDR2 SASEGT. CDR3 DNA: TGTGCCAGCAGTGAAATGTGGGATCTCAATCAGCCCCAGCATTTT. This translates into CASSEMWDLNQPQHF.

The CDR3 DNA follows: TGTGCCAGCAGTCTTAGCGGCGCCCGGGAGCAGTACTTC. It yields the protein CASSLSGAREQYF. The rearrangement links TRBV28 to TRBJ2-7; possible D gene TRBD2, 6 bases. The CDR3 covers 13 residues. Germline lookup yields CDR1 MDHEN and CDR2 SYDVKM. Trimming left V 5 bases short and J 7 bases short, with 15 bases between.